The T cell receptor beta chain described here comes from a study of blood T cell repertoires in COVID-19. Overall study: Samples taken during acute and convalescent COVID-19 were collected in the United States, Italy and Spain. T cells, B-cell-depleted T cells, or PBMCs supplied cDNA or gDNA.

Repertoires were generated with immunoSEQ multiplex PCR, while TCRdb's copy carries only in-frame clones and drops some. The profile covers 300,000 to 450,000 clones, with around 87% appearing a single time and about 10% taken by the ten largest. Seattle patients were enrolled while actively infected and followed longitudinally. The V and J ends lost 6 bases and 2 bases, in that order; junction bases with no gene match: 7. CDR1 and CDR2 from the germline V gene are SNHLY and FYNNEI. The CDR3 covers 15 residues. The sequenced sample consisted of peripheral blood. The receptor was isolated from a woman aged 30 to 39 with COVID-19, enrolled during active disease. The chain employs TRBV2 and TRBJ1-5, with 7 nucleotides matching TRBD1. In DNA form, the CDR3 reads TGTGCCAGCAGCTCACGGACAGGTCGCAATCAGCCCCAGCATTTT. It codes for CASSSRTGRNQPQHF.